Listed below are T cell receptor beta chains from one sample, sequenced in a study of blood T cell repertoires in COVID-19. Repertoires were generated with immunoSEQ multiplex PCR, while TCRdb's copy carries only in-frame clones and drops some. The profile covers under 140,000 clones, with over 65% appearing a single time and around 4% taken by the ten largest. Sequencing was done on a sample of peripheral blood. The receptor set was obtained from a woman of 80 years or more with acute or convalescent COVID-19. CDR3s include the opening cysteine and the closing phenylalanine or tryptophan. The D gene is left open where the match is weak. Some rows have no size entry. The others give once, few or many, or a class for an expanded clone.

J	size	D	V	DNA	CDR3
TRBJ2-2	-	-	TRBV9	TGTGCCAGCAGCGTAGAAGTAACAGGGAACAACACCGGGGAGCTGTTTTTT	CASSVEVTGNNTGELFF
TRBJ1-1	-	-	TRBV27	TGTGCCAGCAAAATCACAGGGCCGAACACTGAAGCTTTCTTT	CASKITGPNTEAFF
TRBJ1-2	-	-	TRBV28	TGTGCCAGCAGTTTGGATAGCGGTGGCTACACCTTC	CASSLDSGGYTF
TRBJ1-2	-	TRBD1	TRBV6-5	TGTGCCAGCAGTTCCGGACAGGGTGAGGGCTACACCTTC	CASSSGQGEGYTF
TRBJ2-7	few	-	TRBV28	TGTGCCAGCAGTCCGGAGATCTACGAGCAGTACTTC	CASSPEIYEQYF
TRBJ1-1	few	-	TRBV5-1	TGCGCCAGCAGCTTGGGTCCAGGAACGAACACTGAAGCTTTCTTT	CASSLGPGTNTEAFF
TRBJ2-7	-	TRBD2	TRBV18	TGTGCCAGCTCACCGTCGACTAGCGGGAGGGGCTACGAGCAGTACTTC	CASSPSTSGRGYEQYF
TRBJ2-1	-	TRBD1	TRBV10-3	TGTGCCACCCGACAGGGGAACAACCTAGGCAATGAGCAGTTCTTC	CATRQGNNLGNEQFF
TRBJ1-4	-	-	TRBV9	TGTGCCAGCAGCGTAAGCGGGGCTACTAATGAAAAACTGTTTTTT	CASSVSGATNEKLFF
TRBJ1-5	-	-	TRBV5-1	TGCGCCAGCAGCTTGGTCGCGGATAGCAATCAGCCCCAGCATTTT	CASSLVADSNQPQHF
TRBJ1-2	-	TRBD1	TRBV6-5	TGTGCCAGCAGACGACAGGGGTCTCCGAACTATGGCTACACCTTC	CASRRQGSPNYGYTF
TRBJ2-5	-	-	TRBV19	TGTGCCAGTAGCATACGACAGCAAGAGACCCAGTACTTC	CASSIRQQETQYF
TRBJ1-1	-	TRBD1	TRBV6-2/TRBV6-3	TGTGCCAGCAGTCAGTGGGGGACAGGAAATTATGAAGCTTTCTTT	CASSQWGTGNYEAFF
TRBJ2-1	-	-	TRBV30	TGTGCCGGTACAGGATTCCCGGATAATGAGCAGTTCTTC	CAGTGFPDNEQFF
TRBJ1-1	-	-	TRBV7-9	TGTGCCAGCAGCTTAAAATCCCGGGATACTGAAGCTTTCTTT	CASSLKSRDTEAFF
TRBJ2-1	-	TRBD2	TRBV7-6	TGTGCCAGCAGCTTACAACGACTAGCGGGAGTTTACAATGAGCAGTTCTTC	CASSLQRLAGVYNEQFF
TRBJ1-3	-	-	TRBV5-4	TGTGCCAGCAGCTTGGCCGGAGCAACGGGGGGAAACACCATATATTTT	CASSLAGATGGNTIYF
TRBJ2-2	-	-	TRBV6-5	TGTGCCAGCTCTAGATCCGGGACATTAACCGGGGAGCTGTTTTTT	CASSRSGTLTGELFF
TRBJ2-7	-	-	TRBV12-3/TRBV12-4	TGTGCCAGCACCTCCCGGGGCGAGCAGTACTTC	CASTSRGEQYF
TRBJ2-2	once	-	TRBV4-1	TGCGCCACCCCGGGACAACGCTCCGGGGAGCTGTTTTTT	CATPGQRSGELFF
TRBJ2-7	-	-	TRBV9	TGTGCCAGCAGCGTAGCCAGCCAGGGTATTCCCTACGAGCAGTACTTC	CASSVASQGIPYEQYF
TRBJ1-1	-	-	TRBV21-1	TGTGCCAGCAGCAAGCATACAGAAACAATGAACACTGAAGCTTTCTTT	CASSKHTETMNTEAFF
TRBJ2-5	-	-	TRBV2	TGTGCCAGCAGCGGGGAAGAGACCCAGTACTTC	CASSGEETQYF
TRBJ1-2	-	TRBD1	TRBV7-2	TGTGCCAGCAATCCGGGACAGGGGAACTATGGCTACACCTTC	CASNPGQGNYGYTF
TRBJ2-1	once	-	TRBV2	TGTGCCAGCAGTGACTCGGCGGGGCGGTACAATGAGCAGTTCTTC	CASSDSAGRYNEQFF
TRBJ1-1	-	TRBD1	TRBV5-1	TGCGCCAGTAGGGACAGGCTGAACACTGAAGCTTTCTTT	CASRDRLNTEAFF
TRBJ2-7	-	-	TRBV18	TGTGCCAGCTCCACCAGGGGAGACTACGAGCAGTACTTC	CASSTRGDYEQYF
TRBJ2-3	-	TRBD2	TRBV2	TGTGCCAGCAGCACTAGCGGCGACACAGATACGCAGTATTTT	CASSTSGDTDTQYF
TRBJ2-1	-	-	TRBV7-3	TGTGCCAGCAGCCCAACGGGGAATGAGCAGTTCTTC	CASSPTGNEQFF
TRBJ1-5	-	-	TRBV5-6	TGTGCCAGCAGCTTGGCTCCGGGGCAGCCCCAGCATTTT	CASSLAPGQPQHF
TRBJ2-6	-	-	TRBV30	TGTGCCTGGAGAGCGGACAGTAATCCCTCTGGGGCCAACGTCCTGACTTTC	CAWRADSNPSGANVLTF
TRBJ2-1	few	TRBD2	TRBV3-1/TRBV3-2	TGTGCCAGCAGCCAAGGCCTAGCGGGGAGTTACAATGAGCAGTTCTTC	CASSQGLAGSYNEQFF
TRBJ2-2	-	TRBD1	TRBV19	TGTGCCAGTGACAGGGATTCCGGGGAGCTGTTTTTT	CASDRDSGELFF
TRBJ2-7	-	-	TRBV9	TGTGCCAGCAGCGTCGAAGCGGGTCCCTACGAGCAGTACTTC	CASSVEAGPYEQYF
TRBJ2-1	-	TRBD1	TRBV10-3	TGTGCCATCAGCCGGGACAGGGGTTTCAATGAGCAGTTCTTC	CAISRDRGFNEQFF
TRBJ1-6	-	-	TRBV25-1	TGTGCCAGCAGTACACTACCTAATTCACCCCTCCACTTT	CASSTLPNSPLHF
TRBJ2-5	-	TRBD1	TRBV5-6	TGTGCCAGCAGAACTGACAGGGGCGAGACGGAGACCCAGTACTTC	CASRTDRGETETQYF
TRBJ1-2	-	TRBD1	TRBV6-2/TRBV6-3	TGTGCCAGCAGTTGGGACAGTAACTATGGCTACACCTTC	CASSWDSNYGYTF
TRBJ1-5	-	-	TRBV6-2/TRBV6-3	TGTGCCAGCAGCATACAGGGAAATCAGCCCCAGCATTTT	CASSIQGNQPQHF
TRBJ1-5	once	-	TRBV24-1	TGTGCCACCAGTGCCCAGGGCGGACAGCCCCAGCATTTT	CATSAQGGQPQHF
TRBJ1-3	few	-	TRBV28	TGTGCCAGCAGTCCTCCCGGGACTGGAAACACCATATATTTT	CASSPPGTGNTIYF
TRBJ1-2	-	TRBD1	TRBV19	TGTGCCAGTAGTATAGCACAGGGGGGAAGGGGCTATGGCTACACCTTC	CASSIAQGGRGYGYTF
TRBJ1-6	-	-	TRBV4-1	TGCGCCAGCAGCCAAGTCAGGCAGACGAATTCACCCCTCCACTTT	CASSQVRQTNSPLHF
TRBJ2-2	-	TRBD2	TRBV19	TGTGCCAGTAGCCTTAGCGGGATGTGGCGGGAGACACCGAACACCGGGGAGCTGTTTTTT	CASSLSGMWRETPNTGELFF
TRBJ1-2	few	-	TRBV28	TGTGCCAGCAGCCTCCCCGGGGAAGGGAGCGGCTACACCTTC	CASSLPGEGSGYTF
TRBJ1-5	few	-	TRBV10-3	TGTGCCATCAGTGAGAAGTTGGTACAGGGTCAGGGCAATCAGCCCCAGCATTTT	CAISEKLVQGQGNQPQHF
TRBJ1-2	-	-	TRBV2	TGTGCCAGCAGACTGACAGGAGTTCGAGATGGCTACACCTTC	CASRLTGVRDGYTF
TRBJ1-1	-	-	TRBV7-8	TGTGCCAGCAGCTTCCGTGACAGAGACACTGAAGCTTTCTTT	CASSFRDRDTEAFF
TRBJ2-3	-	TRBD2	TRBV5-1	TGCGCCAGCAGCTCGGGACTAGTGGGGGATACGCAGTATTTT	CASSSGLVGDTQYF
TRBJ1-1	-	-	TRBV7-2	TGTGCCAGCAGCCCCAGGCATGTGATCACTGAAGCTTTCTTT	CASSPRHVITEAFF
TRBJ2-2	-	TRBD1	TRBV6-5	TGTGCCAGCAGTTACTCCCTTAAGACAGGGGGGGAGCTGTTTTTT	CASSYSLKTGGELFF
TRBJ1-2	-	-	TRBV6-5	TGTGCCAGCAGTTACTCGACAGACCCGTCTTGGTATGGCTACACCTTC	CASSYSTDPSWYGYTF
TRBJ2-3	-	-	TRBV6-6	TGTGCCAGCGGCGCGGGACAGAGATCCACAGATACGCAGTATTTT	CASGAGQRSTDTQYF
TRBJ1-5	once	-	TRBV10-3	TGTGCCATCGGGGCGGGGACTCAGCCCCAGCATTTT	CAIGAGTQPQHF
TRBJ1-5	once	TRBD1	TRBV25-1	TGTGCCAGCAGTGGACCCGGGACAGGACAGGATCAGCCCCAGCATTTT	CASSGPGTGQDQPQHF
TRBJ2-1	-	-	TRBV18	TGTGCCAGCTCACCAGGTGGAGGAAACGAGCAGTTCTTC	CASSPGGGNEQFF
TRBJ2-5	-	-	TRBV10-1	TGCGCCAGCAGTGAGTATGGAGGGGGCGAAGAGACCCAGTACTTC	CASSEYGGGEETQYF
TRBJ2-5	once	-	TRBV12-3/TRBV12-4	TGTGCCAGCAACCTAGACTTACAAGAGACCCAGTACTTC	CASNLDLQETQYF
TRBJ2-5	once	-	TRBV7-2	TGTGCCAGCAGCCTCTGGGCCGCGCGCCAAGAGACCCAGTACTTC	CASSLWAARQETQYF